Presented here are 32 T cell receptor beta chains from one specimen sequenced in a study of shared clonotypes between healthy human individuals. This table comes from immunoSEQ multiplex PCR, and its TCRdb copy is limited to in-frame clones, with some not included. Of 450,000 to 650,000 clones in the sample, roughly 72% are singletons; the top ten hold around 11%. Sequenced sample: PBMCs. Every receptor here comes from a woman aged 40-49 years in good health. Some clones in this sample may be carry-over from other donors' samples.

The rearrangement joins TRBV6-5 to TRBJ2-7; D is possibly TRBD2 (7 bases). The CDR3 runs 16 residues. Per the germline V gene, CDR1 is MNHEY and CDR2 is SVGAGI. The V end was cut by 3 bases, the J end by 0 bases, with 15 bases between. The CDR3 region has the DNA TGTGCCAGCAGTTATTGGGGGGGACAAATCTCCTACGAGCAGTACTTC. Translating gives CASSYWGGQISYEQYF.

The chain recombines TRBV27 with TRBJ2-1; 7 nucleotides agree with TRBD2. The length of the CDR3 is 17 residues. J gave up 2 bases and V 6 bases, and 13 bases lay outside the gene matches. CDR1 is MNHEY and CDR2 is SMNVEV in the germline V gene (reference sequence). CDR3 residues: CASSPHFSGLTYNEQFF. CDR3 nucleotide sequence: TGTGCCAGCAGCCCTCATTTTAGCGGGCTGACCTACAATGAGCAGTTCTTC.

This chain joins TRBV2 and TRBJ2-2, with D possibly being TRBD2 (5 bases). From germline, CDR1 is SNHLY and CDR2 FYNNEI. This CDR3 contains 12 residues. V dropped 5 bases and J dropped 6 bases, with 7 bases sitting between them. The CDR3 DNA sequence: TGTGCCAGCAGTTGGACTCCCGGGGAGCTGTTTTTT. It translates to CASSWTPGELFF.

Of note for this clone: A junction boundary mismatches the germline segment, possibly from a read error. This sample includes further DNA sequences coding for the same CDR3. The chain is built from TRBV30 and TRBJ1-2; no definite D call. This CDR3 contains 12 residues. Germline V CDR1 and CDR2: GTSNPN, SVGIG (reference sequence). CDR3 DNA sequence: TGTGCCTGGAGCGACGGAAACTATGGCTACACATTC. Its translation is CAWSDGNYGYTF.

This clone has more than one count but fewer than ten. This CDR3 is also generated by other DNA sequences in the sample. J is TRBJ2-2 and V is TRBV2; TRBD2 aligns across 8 bases. The CDR3 sequence is 15 residues long. V shed 5 bases and J 10 bases; nucleotides not matched to a gene: 12. Germline CDR1 is SNHLY and CDR2 is FYNNEI. The CDR3 here is CASSYGLAGGMELFF. Written as DNA, the CDR3 is TGTGCCAGCAGTTACGGGCTAGCGGGTGGGATGGAGCTGTTTTTT.

The V call is TRBV19, the J call TRBJ2-3, with TRBD1 as a possible D gene (5 bases). The CDR3 consists of 14 residues. The germline gives CDR1 LNHDA, CDR2 SQIVND (reference sequence). Between the trimmed V and J ends, which lost 5 bases and 4 bases, there was a span of 13 bases. CDR3 in amino acids: CASSSSRVADTQYF. CDR3 DNA: TGTGCCAGTAGTTCCAGCAGGGTGGCAGATACGCAGTATTTT.

This clone was recorded only once. The chain joins TRBV28 to TRBJ2-7; no definite D call. With 3 bases removed from V and 7 bases from J, the gap between germline ends came to 16 bases. The CDR3 contains 14 residues. Germline assignment: CDR1 MDHEN and CDR2 SYDVKM. The CDR3 here is CASSFSLVSKEQYF. CDR3 DNA: TGTGCCAGCAGTTTTTCGCTAGTCTCGAAGGAGCAGTACTTC. Supplemented by reference TRBV28 and TRBJ2-7, the full variable domain reads DVKVTQSSRYLVKRTGEKVFLECVQDMDHENMFWYRQDPGLGLRLIYFSYDVKMKEKGDIPEGYSVSREKKERFSLILESASTNQTSMYLCASSFSLVSKEQYFGPGTRLTVT.

The chain couples TRBV4-1 to TRBJ2-5; 12 bases map to TRBD2. CDR1 is MGHRA and CDR2 is YSYEKL in the germline V gene. The CDR3 has 18 residues. V trimming: 2 bases; J trimming: 4 bases; junction bases outside the gene matches: 11. CDR3 region: CASSQPRGGLAGSETQYF. The CDR3, as DNA: TGCGCCAGCAGCCAACCCAGGGGGGGACTAGCGGGTTCAGAGACCCAGTACTTC.

The genes are TRBV18 and TRBJ1-1; D is uncertain. This CDR3 has 13 residues. V dropped 5 bases and J dropped 1 base, with 8 bases sitting between them. CDR1 is KGHSH and CDR2 is LQKENI in the germline V gene. DNA of the CDR3: TGTGCCAGCTCAGGTTCCAAGAACACTGAAGCTTTCTTT. The encoded protein is CASSGSKNTEAFF.

The J gene is TRBJ2-5, the V gene TRBV2; 13 bases are a match to TRBD2. V shed 10 bases and J 3 bases; nucleotides not matched to a gene: 5. The CDR3 contains 14 residues. Germline lookup yields CDR1 SNHLY and CDR2 FYNNEI. CDR3 in DNA: TGTGCCACCGGAGGGACTAGCGGGGAAGAGACCCAGTACTTC. Protein product: CATGGTSGEETQYF.

V and J are TRBV7-2 and TRBJ2-7; D is possibly TRBD2 (6 bases). The CDR3 length is 15 residues. The V and J ends lost 2 bases and 5 bases respectively, with 16 bases between them. Germline V CDR1 and CDR2: SGHTA, FQGNSA. In DNA form, the CDR3 reads TGTGCCAGCAGCTTAAACCGGGGTAGCGGCCACGAGCAGTACTTC. It codes for CASSLNRGSGHEQYF.

This chain joins TRBV9 and TRBJ2-1, with 9 bases aligning to TRBD2. The CDR3 sequence is 17 residues long. J was trimmed by 4 bases and V by 4 bases; bases with no gene match: 12. The germline gives CDR1 SGDLS, CDR2 YYNGEE. For the CDR3, the DNA is TGTGCCAGCAGCCCCAGAGGGATAGCGGGAGATTACAATGAGCAGTTCTTC. Its protein is CASSPRGIAGDYNEQFF.

CDR3 loop: CASSLRGGLASVARSGTDTQYF. As DNA, the CDR3 is TGTGCCAGCAGCTTAAGAGGGGGGTTAGCCTCAGTCGCCCGCAGCGGCACAGATACGCAGTATTTT. J is TRBJ2-3 and V is TRBV7-3; D may match TRBD1 or TRBD2 (6 bases each). Trimming took 1 base from V and 1 from J, leaving 30 bases between them. The CDR3 covers 22 residues. CDR1 and CDR2 from the germline V gene are SGHTA and FQGTGA.

This clone was observed a few times. V is TRBV10-3 and J is TRBJ2-6; D could derive from TRBD1 or TRBD2 (7 bases each). V lost 0 bases, J lost 0 bases, and 15 bases lay in between. The CDR3 has 19 residues. Germline CDR1 is ENHRY and CDR2 is SYGVKD. The CDR3 region is CAISESGRGGTSGANVLTF. CDR3 bases: TGTGCCATCAGTGAGTCTGGCAGGGGGGGGACCTCTGGGGCCAACGTCCTGACTTTC.

The J gene is TRBJ2-7, the V gene TRBV4-1, with 13 bases that match TRBD2. V was clipped by 4 bases and J by 4 bases; unmatched bases: 7. The CDR3 consists of 16 residues. The V gene's germline CDR1 is MGHRA and CDR2 YSYEKL. This CDR3 is CASSPRTSGSRYEQYF. CDR3 DNA: TGCGCCAGCAGCCCGCGGACTAGCGGGAGTCGATACGAGCAGTACTTC.

The gene calls are TRBV28 and TRBJ2-3; TRBD2 matches 15 bases. This CDR3 region has 18 residues. Germline assignment: CDR1 MDHEN and CDR2 SYDVKM. Unmatched junction bases numbered 16, after V lost 9 bases and J lost 6 bases. CDR3 protein: CASSKFGLAGGPWDTQYF. The DNA for the CDR3 is TGTGCCAGTAGCAAATTCGGACTAGCGGGAGGGCCATGGGATACGCAGTATTTT.

The V call is TRBV18, the J call TRBJ2-3; D is ambiguous. V lost 0 bases and J lost 7, with 11 bases in between. The germline V gene has CDR1 KGHSH and CDR2 LQKENI. The CDR3 runs to 14 residues. CDR3 nucleotide sequence: TGTGCCAGCTCACCACCAATAATAGCTAATACGCAGTATTTT. Amino acid sequence: CASSPPIIANTQYF.

The chain recombines TRBV27 with TRBJ2-2; 7 bases map to TRBD1. Germline V gene sequence: CDR1 MNHEY, CDR2 SMNVEV (reference sequence). This CDR3 spans 15 amino acids. Trimming at V came to 8 bases and at J to 1 base, leaving 7 bases not matched to a gene. The CDR3 loop reads CASRSRDRNTGELFF. Written as DNA, the CDR3 is TGTGCCAGCCGGTCCCGGGACAGGAACACCGGGGAGCTGTTTTTT.

Details on this clone: This may be a read error, as it is one base from a much larger clone. Other DNA sequences in the sample encode the same CDR3. The V and J genes are TRBV7-2 and TRBJ1-1, with D unclear. CDR3 length equals 13 residues. Germline CDR1 SGHTA, CDR2 FQGNSA. V was clipped by 1 base and J by 1 base, with 4 bases between them. In DNA, the CDR3 is TGTGCCAGCAGCTTAGGACAGAACACTGAAGCTTTCTTT. The encoded protein is CASSLGQNTEAFF.

This chain's CDR3 is CASSEVSGRKTDTQYF. As DNA, the CDR3 is TGCGCCAGCAGTGAGGTGAGCGGGAGGAAGACAGATACGCAGTATTTT. This rearrangement joins TRBV10-2 to TRBJ2-3; 9 positions match TRBD2. The CDR3 extends over 16 amino acids. Germline V gene sequence: CDR1 WSHSY, CDR2 SAAADI. Unmatched junction bases numbered 6, after V lost 2 bases and J lost 3 bases.

The rearrangement joins TRBV4-2 to TRBJ1-1; TRBD1 might be the D (6 bases). Looked up from germline, CDR1 is LGHNA and CDR2 is YNFKEQ. V was cut by 5 bases and J by 0 bases, with 10 bases left in between. CDR3 length: 14 residues. The CDR3 loop is CASSLDRLNTEAFF. The CDR3, as DNA: TGTGCCAGCAGCTTGGACAGACTGAACACTGAAGCTTTCTTT.

This rearrangement joins TRBV11-2 to TRBJ2-1; D perhaps matches TRBD2 (7 bases). Germline values: CDR1 SGHAT, CDR2 FQNNGV. The CDR3 covers 12 residues. Trimming took 5 bases from V and 11 from J, leaving 13 bases between them. CDR3 sequence: CASSPTGGQQFF. The DNA for the CDR3 is TGTGCCAGCAGCCCCACCGGGGGGCAGCAGTTCTTC.

The genes are TRBV6-5 and TRBJ2-2; D possibly corresponds to TRBD1 (5 bases). From germline, CDR1 is MNHEY and CDR2 SVGAGI. V shed 10 bases and J shed 0 bases, with 6 bases lying between them. The CDR3 runs to 12 residues. The CDR3 sequence is CATGPNTGELFF. In nucleotides, the CDR3 is TGTGCCACAGGGCCGAACACCGGGGAGCTGTTTTTT.

This clone was seen repeatedly, ten times or more. This rearrangement joins TRBV28 to TRBJ2-3; TRBD2 matches 9 bases. The CDR3 length is 15 residues. Germline loops: CDR1 MDHEN, CDR2 SYDVKM. Trimming removed 2 bases from V and 6 bases from J; junction bases left unmatched: 6. The CDR3: CASSLAGGPGDTQYF. CDR3 nucleotide sequence: TGTGCCAGCAGTTTAGCGGGAGGGCCCGGGGATACGCAGTATTTT.

The V gene is TRBV6-1, the J gene TRBJ2-3; weak D call: TRBD2 (5 bases). V was trimmed by 7 bases and J by 2 bases, leaving 10 bases between them. There are 13 residues in the CDR3. In germline, CDR1 is MNHNS, CDR2 SASEGT. This chain's CDR3 is CASIRGSTDTQYF. DNA of the CDR3: TGTGCCAGCATTCGCGGGTCCACAGATACGCAGTATTTT.

The CDR3 spells CASSPRGREGVNEQYF. For the CDR3, the DNA is TGTGCCAGCAGCCCTAGGGGGCGGGAGGGGGTGAACGAGCAGTACTTC. The gene calls are TRBV7-9 and TRBJ2-7; 9 nucleotides line up with TRBD2. This CDR3 is built from 16 residues. V dropped 5 bases and J dropped 5; count of bases not matched to a gene: 13. CDR1 is SEHNR and CDR2 is FQNEAQ in the germline V gene (reference sequence).

The chain recombines TRBV6-1 with TRBJ1-1, with D perhaps TRBD1 (5 bases). CDR3 size: 15 residues. V lost 8 bases and J lost 1, with 17 bases in between. Germline CDR1 reads MNHNS; CDR2 reads SASEGT. The CDR3, as DNA: TGTGCCAGCCTAAGCTTTGGGACCAAGAACACTGAAGCTTTCTTT. Translation gives CASLSFGTKNTEAFF.

This sequence joins TRBV25-1 and TRBJ1-6; D not resolved. There are 14 residues in the CDR3. Germline values: CDR1 MGHDK, CDR2 SYGVNS. With 2 bases removed from V and 10 bases from J, the gap between germline ends came to 12 bases. Here the CDR3 DNA reads TGTGCCAGCAGTGAACCCGGCGGGTACTCACCCCTCCACTTT. It translates to CASSEPGGYSPLHF.

The chain couples TRBV28 to TRBJ1-5, with 8 bases aligning to TRBD1. The V gene's germline CDR1 is MDHEN and CDR2 SYDVKM. Germline trimming cut 5 bases from V and 6 bases from J; bases unmatched to any gene: 15. This CDR3 has 17 amino acids. The CDR3 here is CASSPISGDRGLQPQHF. The CDR3 coding sequence is TGTGCCAGCAGTCCTATTTCGGGTGACAGGGGACTTCAGCCCCAGCATTTT.

Points on this clone: A far bigger clonotype differs at one base, so this is likely a read error. CDR3 in amino acids: CASSISGLAGGYNEQFF. The DNA for the CDR3 is TGTGCCAGCAGCATAAGCGGACTAGCGGGAGGCTACAATGAGCAGTTCTTC. V usage is TRBV7-2 and J usage is TRBJ2-1; 14 nucleotides align to TRBD2. This CDR3 is 17 amino acids long. CDR1 and CDR2 (germline): SGHTA, FQGNSA. V gave up 5 bases and J gave up 3 bases; unmatched junction bases: 6.

Comments on this clone: This may arise from a read error, as a much more abundant clone is one base away. The genes are TRBV5-1 and TRBJ2-6; no definite D call. The CDR3 sequence is 15 residues long. Trimming cost V 0 bases and J 0 bases, with 4 bases left between them. Germline V gives CDR1 SGHRS, CDR2 YFSETQ. The CDR3 DNA is TGCGCCAGCAGCTTGGGTCCCTCTGGGGCCAACGTCCTGACTTTC. It is translated as CASSLGPSGANVLTF.

This clone came up a few times. This chain links TRBV25-1 with TRBJ1-4; possibly TRBD1 for D (6 bases). The germline gives CDR1 MGHDK, CDR2 SYGVNS. This CDR3 region has 16 residues. V shed 3 bases and J shed 4 bases, with 15 bases lying between them. The chain's CDR3 is CASSENRRGINEKLFF. The DNA for the CDR3 is TGTGCCAGCAGTGAGAATCGGAGGGGGATTAATGAAAAACTGTTTTTT.